Listed below are T cell receptor beta chains from one sample, sequenced in a study of cytomegalovirus exposure and HLA in healthy donors. TCRdb's table, derived via immunoSEQ multiplex PCR, lists solely in-frame clones and lacks some. The repertoire holds tens of thousands of clones, with 70% to 80% as singletons. The sequencing input was PBMCs. These receptors were taken from a man aged 45-65 years in good health and CMV-seropositive. The CDR3 runs from the conserved cysteine through the conserved F or W. D genes are given only for firm matches. Only some rows state a clone size, as once, few, many or a class for expanded clones.

d_gene: .; j_gene: TRBJ2-5; abundance: .; v_gene: TRBV6-1; CDR3nt: TGTGCCAGCAGTTGGGGGCGGCAAGAGACCCAGTACTTC; CDR3aa: CASSWGRQETQYF
d_gene: .; j_gene: TRBJ2-7; abundance: once; v_gene: TRBV11-3; CDR3nt: TGTGCCAGCAGCTTAGGGGCCGGGAACGAGCAGTACTTC; CDR3aa: CASSLGAGNEQYF
d_gene: .; j_gene: TRBJ2-5; abundance: .; v_gene: TRBV19; CDR3nt: TGTGCCAGTAGTCCGACAGAGCAAGAGACCCAGTACTTC; CDR3aa: CASSPTEQETQYF
d_gene: .; j_gene: TRBJ2-5; abundance: .; v_gene: TRBV30; CDR3nt: TGTGCCTGGAGTGTATACGGGAAGGAGACCCAGTACTTC; CDR3aa: CAWSVYGKETQYF
d_gene: .; j_gene: TRBJ2-2; abundance: once; v_gene: TRBV5-1; CDR3nt: TGCGCCAGCCAGCGCCCGAACACCGGGGAGCTGTTTTTT; CDR3aa: CASQRPNTGELFF
d_gene: .; j_gene: TRBJ1-2; abundance: .; v_gene: TRBV10-1; CDR3nt: TGCGCCAGCAGCGCACCAGAGAACTATCGCTACACCTTC; CDR3aa: CASSAPENYRYTF
d_gene: TRBD2; j_gene: TRBJ2-7; abundance: .; v_gene: TRBV7-9; CDR3nt: TGTTGCAGCAGCTTAGTGGCTAGCGGGAGCTACGAGCAGTACTTC; CDR3aa: CCSSLVASGSYEQYF
d_gene: TRBD1; j_gene: TRBJ2-1; abundance: .; v_gene: TRBV7-9; CDR3nt: TGTGCCAGCAGCCAAACCCGGGACAGGCTATACAATGAGCAGTTCTTC; CDR3aa: CASSQTRDRLYNEQFF
d_gene: TRBD2; j_gene: TRBJ2-7; abundance: .; v_gene: TRBV7-8; CDR3nt: TGTGCCAGCAGCTTAGCGTCTCGTAGCGGGAGTTACCCCTACGAGCAGTACTTC; CDR3aa: CASSLASRSGSYPYEQYF
d_gene: TRBD1; j_gene: TRBJ1-1; abundance: .; v_gene: TRBV18; CDR3nt: TGTGCCAGCTCACCGGGACAGGGTATGGACACTGAAGCTTTCTTT; CDR3aa: CASSPGQGMDTEAFF
d_gene: .; j_gene: TRBJ1-1; abundance: .; v_gene: TRBV5-1; CDR3nt: TGCGCCAGCAGCAATCAGGGATCCACTGAAGCTTTCTTT; CDR3aa: CASSNQGSTEAFF
d_gene: TRBD1; j_gene: TRBJ2-7; abundance: .; v_gene: TRBV7-2; CDR3nt: TGTGCCAGCAGCTTATTCCAGGGGGCCTACGAGCAGTACTTC; CDR3aa: CASSLFQGAYEQYF
d_gene: .; j_gene: TRBJ2-7; abundance: .; v_gene: TRBV5-4; CDR3nt: TGTGCCAGCAGCCCTCAGGGGTTCTACGAGCAGTACTTC; CDR3aa: CASSPQGFYEQYF
d_gene: .; j_gene: TRBJ2-5; abundance: .; v_gene: TRBV7-9; CDR3nt: TGTGCCAGCAGCGCAGAGACAGACCAAGAGACCCAGTACTTC; CDR3aa: CASSAETDQETQYF
d_gene: TRBD1; j_gene: TRBJ2-2; abundance: once; v_gene: TRBV19; CDR3nt: TGTGCCAGTCTGTGCAGGGGGAATGGTTGTAACACCGGGGAGCTGTTTTTT; CDR3aa: CASLCRGNGCNTGELFF
d_gene: .; j_gene: TRBJ1-1; abundance: .; v_gene: TRBV27; CDR3nt: TGTGCCAGCAGTTTATTTGCTCAGGGTAGCACTGAAGCTTTCTTT; CDR3aa: CASSLFAQGSTEAFF
d_gene: TRBD2; j_gene: TRBJ2-4; abundance: .; v_gene: TRBV11-2; CDR3nt: TGTGCCAGCAGCTCGGGACTAGCGTGGGGCCCGTACTTC; CDR3aa: CASSSGLAWGPYF
d_gene: TRBD2; j_gene: TRBJ2-1; abundance: once; v_gene: TRBV7-2; CDR3nt: TGTGTCAGCAGCCCTGAATATCTAGCGGGGACCTACAATGAGCAGTTCTTC; CDR3aa: CVSSPEYLAGTYNEQFF
d_gene: TRBD1; j_gene: TRBJ2-7; abundance: .; v_gene: TRBV11-2; CDR3nt: TGTGCCAGCAGCCCACTCAGGGGGACATCAAGCTCCTACGAGCAGTACTTC; CDR3aa: CASSPLRGTSSSYEQYF
d_gene: TRBD1; j_gene: TRBJ2-2; abundance: .; v_gene: TRBV19; CDR3nt: TGTGCCAGTAATCGACAGGGCACGGGTGGCACCGGGGAGCTGTTTTTT; CDR3aa: CASNRQGTGGTGELFF
d_gene: .; j_gene: TRBJ1-2; abundance: .; v_gene: TRBV7-9; CDR3nt: TGTGCCAGCAGCGCAGCCCCCGGGGGGGGCTACACCTTC; CDR3aa: CASSAAPGGGYTF
d_gene: .; j_gene: TRBJ2-2; abundance: .; v_gene: TRBV7-2; CDR3nt: TGTGCCAGCAGCCCGGGGACTCGTAGGACCGGGGAGCTGTTTTTT; CDR3aa: CASSPGTRRTGELFF
d_gene: .; j_gene: TRBJ1-2; abundance: .; v_gene: TRBV28; CDR3nt: TGTGCCAGCGGTCCGACAGGACGGATATATGGCTACACCTTC; CDR3aa: CASGPTGRIYGYTF
d_gene: .; j_gene: TRBJ2-7; abundance: .; v_gene: TRBV7-8; CDR3nt: TGTGCCAGCAGCTTAGTCGGGGATTGGGGGGATGAGCAGTACTTC; CDR3aa: CASSLVGDWGDEQYF
d_gene: .; j_gene: TRBJ2-7; abundance: .; v_gene: TRBV27; CDR3nt: TGTGCCAGCAGTCCAGGACTGGGATACGAGCAGTACTTC; CDR3aa: CASSPGLGYEQYF
d_gene: TRBD2; j_gene: TRBJ2-1; abundance: .; v_gene: TRBV6-1; CDR3nt: TGTGCCAGCAGCCTGACTAGCGGGGGGCTCCATGAGCAGTTCTTC; CDR3aa: CASSLTSGGLHEQFF
d_gene: .; j_gene: TRBJ1-2; abundance: .; v_gene: TRBV6-5; CDR3nt: TGTGCCAGCAGCGACAGCTCTTTGTGGTATGGCTACACCTTC; CDR3aa: CASSDSSLWYGYTF
d_gene: .; j_gene: TRBJ2-7; abundance: .; v_gene: TRBV11-2; CDR3nt: TGTGCCAGCAGCTTAGCTTCCGGCGGATCCTACGAGCAGTACTTC; CDR3aa: CASSLASGGSYEQYF
d_gene: .; j_gene: TRBJ2-5; abundance: .; v_gene: TRBV5-4; CDR3nt: TGTGCCAGCAGCTTGGTGGGCAGGGAGGAAGAGACCCAGTACTTC; CDR3aa: CASSLVGREEETQYF
d_gene: TRBD1; j_gene: TRBJ1-1; abundance: few; v_gene: TRBV7-9; CDR3nt: TGTGCCAGCAGCTCATCAGGGGGCACTGAAGCTTTCTTT; CDR3aa: CASSSSGGTEAFF
d_gene: .; j_gene: TRBJ1-1; abundance: few; v_gene: TRBV6-5; CDR3nt: TGTGCCAGCAGTGGAGAGGGATACACTGAAGCTTTCTTT; CDR3aa: CASSGEGYTEAFF